This TCR beta chain was obtained from a study of metastatic and nonmetastatic thyroid tumors. Background on the study: Thyroid patients, malignant and benign, had repertoires compared across blood and tumor or nodule tissue. Study outcomes and limitations: Benign nodules reportedly had significantly lower TCR beta diversity than malignant thyroid tumors in blood and tumor.

Among the patients, none had received any treatment before thyroid surgery. In the original analysis: Between-group CDR3 differences, defined by clinicopathological status, yielded a distant-metastasis classifier for papillary thyroid cancer. TCRdb re-clonotyped the PCR reads through MiXCR. TCRdb, rather than the study authors, made the V and J calls. In the table there are tens of thousands of clones, 24% of which are singletons. Trimming took 5 bases from V and 6 from J, leaving 14 bases between them. The CDR3 loop spans 14 amino acids. Germline CDR1 and CDR2: MNHNS and SASEGT. Comments on this clone: Its antigen is still unknown.

Sequencing used tumor tissue. The chain combines TRBV6-1 with TRBJ2-1; D is unclear. This receptor was obtained from a female donor with papillary thyroid cancer or a benign thyroid nodule (not recorded which). Some clones in this sample may be carry-over from other donors' samples. CDR3 coding DNA: TGTGCCAGCAGTTCCGGTGGCTCTGGCAATGAGCAGTTCTTC. As protein: CASSSGGSGNEQFF.